The text below deals with one TCR beta chain. Germline-derived CDR1 and CDR2 are SEHNR and FQNEAQ (reference sequence). V dropped 11 bases and J dropped 3; count of bases not matched to a gene: 7. The CDR3 sequence is 14 residues long. In the authors' methods: Amplified reference gene primers provided the basis for estimating nucleated cell counts. Clones were sequenced by immunoSEQ multiplex PCR, and TCRdb holds only the in-frame ones, with some missing. Clone size and the V and J calls come from that table; the DNA yielded D and trimming. The data show fewer than 150,000 clones, with under 90% seen just once and approximately 9.5% held by the top ten. The sample originates from a study of blood T cell repertoires in COVID-19. Study details: There were acute and convalescent COVID-19 samples, and they came from the United States, Italy and Spain. T cells, B-cell-depleted T cells, or PBMCs supplied cDNA or gDNA.

The V and J genes are TRBV7-9 and TRBJ2-5, with 12 positions matching TRBD1. The sequence was obtained from a woman of 80 years or more in a cohort sampled during active or convalescent COVID-19. The sequencing sample was made of peripheral blood. Here the CDR3 reads CAGRDRGPEETQYF. DNA of the CDR3: TGTGCCGGAAGGGACAGGGGGCCCGAAGAGACCCAGTACTTC.